One and the same sample provided the 15 T cell receptor beta chains below, sequenced in a study of blood T cell repertoires in COVID-19. TCRdb's copy holds only in-frame clones and misses some; the assay was immunoSEQ multiplex PCR. The table includes 200,000 to 250,000 clones, 84% detected once. The sample consisted of peripheral blood. The receptors were sampled from a man younger than 45 with active or convalescent COVID-19.

The V gene is TRBV5-8, the J gene TRBJ1-3; 10 bases are a match to TRBD1. The CDR3 runs to 16 residues. V was clipped by 4 bases and J by 3 bases; unmatched bases: 7. Looked up from germline, CDR1 is SGHTS and CDR2 is YDEGEE. Here the CDR3 reads CASSNPGTGDGNTIYF. The CDR3 coding sequence is TGTGCCAGCAGCAACCCAGGGACAGGGGATGGAAACACCATATATTTT. Full variable domain (missing parts from reference TRBV5-8 and TRBJ1-3): EAGVTQSPTHLIKTRGQQATLRCSPISGHTSVYWYQQALGLGLQFLLWYDEGEERNRGNFPPRFSGRQFPNYSSELNVNALELEDSALYLCASSNPGTGDGNTIYFGEGSWLTVV.

The gene calls are TRBV4-1 and TRBJ1-6; 9 bases agree with TRBD1. V was clipped by 5 bases and J by 12 bases; unmatched bases: 11. This CDR3 has 15 residues. Germline assignment: CDR1 MGHRA and CDR2 YSYEKL. CDR3 sequence (DNA): TGCGCCAGCAGCAACAGGGGGCAGGGGTTGGAACCCCTCCACTTT. It codes for CASSNRGQGLEPLHF.

The chain combines TRBV7-2 with TRBJ1-2; perhaps TRBD1 as D (5 bases). The CDR3 loop spans 13 amino acids. V was trimmed by 5 bases and J by 4 bases, leaving 11 bases between them. Looked up from germline, CDR1 is SGHTA and CDR2 is FQGNSA. In DNA form, the CDR3 reads TGTGCCAGCAGCCTAGGGGCGGGCTATGGCTACACCTTC. Translated, it gives CASSLGAGYGYTF.

This clone was detected only once. This chain connects TRBV4-2 to TRBJ1-6; 8 positions agree with TRBD1. Losses at the gene ends were 8 bases for V and 8 bases for J; bases not matched to a gene: 14. CDR3 length: 16 amino acids. CDR1 LGHNA and CDR2 YNFKEQ come from the germline V gene. Written as DNA, the CDR3 is TGTGCCAGCCACGAGCTCGGGACAGGCGGGGATTCACCCCTCCACTTT. Its protein product is CASHELGTGGDSPLHF.

This sequence joins TRBV4-3 and TRBJ1-5; maybe TRBD1 (5 bases). The CDR3 extends over 14 amino acids. Germline values: CDR1 LGHNA, CDR2 YSLEER. Deletions cut 5 bases from V and 7 bases from J, with 15 bases between. The CDR3 bases are TGCGCCAGCAGCGTAGACGGGGGGGGACAGCCCCAGCATTTT. Its translation is CASSVDGGGQPQHF.

The chain carries TRBV18 and TRBJ2-7, with D perhaps TRBD1 (6 bases). The V gene lost 4 bases and the J gene lost 3 bases, with 16 bases spanning the gap. Germline loops: CDR1 KGHSH, CDR2 LQKENI. This CDR3 region has 15 residues. CDR3 in amino acids: CASSQPAGVGYEQYF. For the CDR3, the DNA is TGTGCCAGCTCACAACCAGCAGGGGTAGGCTACGAGCAGTACTTC.

This rearrangement joins TRBV6-5 to TRBJ1-3, with D perhaps matching TRBD1 (6 bases). Trimming took 7 bases from V and 6 from J, leaving 16 bases between them. Germline assignment: CDR1 MNHEY and CDR2 SVGAGI. The CDR3 is 14 residues long. The CDR3 reads CASISRDTSNTIYF. CDR3 in DNA: TGTGCCAGCATTTCCCGGGACACATCAAACACCATATATTTT.

The table lists this clone with a few counts. V and J are TRBV2 and TRBJ1-2; TRBD1 aligns across 8 bases. Germline V gives CDR1 SNHLY, CDR2 FYNNEI. This CDR3 comprises 19 residues. The ends lost 3 bases at V and 4 bases at J; junction bases unmatched: 19. As DNA, the CDR3 is TGTGCCAGCAGTGATTCGGACAGGGAGGAGTTTAAAATTAGCTATGGCTACACCTTC. Encoded protein: CASSDSDREEFKISYGYTF.

The chain is built from TRBV30 and TRBJ1-4; D possibly corresponds to TRBD1 (5 bases). This CDR3 comprises 13 residues. V shed 0 bases and J shed 8 bases, with 10 bases lying between them. Germline V gene lookup returns CDR1 GTSNPN and CDR2 SVGIG (reference sequence). The CDR3 loop is CAWSVGEGEKLFF. CDR3 DNA sequence: TGTGCCTGGAGTGTAGGGGAAGGAGAAAAACTGTTTTTT.

CDR3 amino acids: CASSEAEPGHQKPQHF. CDR3 DNA: TGTGCCAGCAGTGAAGCGGAACCGGGACACCAGAAGCCCCAGCATTTT. This chain joins TRBV2 and TRBJ1-5, with a weak D call TRBD1 (6 bases). CDR1 and CDR2 (germline): SNHLY, FYNNEI. The CDR3 is 16 amino acids. With 0 bases removed from V and 8 bases from J, the gap between germline ends came to 17 bases.

CDR3 sequence reads: CASSVRTGGRGNIQYF. The CDR3 bases are TGCGCCAGCAGCGTGCGTACAGGGGGCCGGGGCAACATTCAGTACTTC. The rearrangement joins TRBV5-1 to TRBJ2-4, with TRBD1 matching 9 bases. J was trimmed by 7 bases and V by 4 bases; bases with no gene match: 12. The CDR3 runs to 16 residues. Germline CDR1 is SGHRS and CDR2 is YFSETQ.

This clone was found once. The chain uses TRBV15 and TRBJ1-5; D not certain. This CDR3 is 14 amino acids long. Germline V gene sequence: CDR1 LNHNV, CDR2 YYDKDF (reference sequence). The V end was cut by 0 bases, the J end by 6 bases, with 9 bases between. CDR3 in DNA: TGTGCCACCAGCAGAGACCCCACACCTCAGCCCCAGCATTTT. Its translation: CATSRDPTPQPQHF.

V and J are TRBV5-1 and TRBJ2-2; perhaps TRBD2 as D (5 bases). Germline CDR1 reads SGHRS; CDR2 reads YFSETQ. CDR3 size: 15 residues. V lost 0 bases, J lost 1 base, and 7 bases lay in between. The CDR3 DNA reads TGCGCCAGCAGCTTGGACGGGGAGAACACCGGGGAGCTGTTTTTT. This encodes CASSLDGENTGELFF.

The chain joins TRBV5-1 to TRBJ2-2; 9 bases line up with TRBD1. The V gene end was trimmed by 4 bases and the J gene end by 6 bases; junction bases not matched to a gene: 19. CDR1 and CDR2 from the germline V gene are SGHRS and YFSETQ. CDR3 size: 19 residues. CDR3 amino acids: CASSPSDRGRVGRSGELFF. The CDR3 nucleotides are TGCGCCAGCAGCCCTTCGGACAGGGGACGCGTTGGACGGTCCGGGGAGCTGTTTTTT.

J is TRBJ1-3 and V is TRBV27, with D perhaps matching TRBD1 (6 bases). There are 15 residues in the CDR3. Germline lookup yields CDR1 MNHEY and CDR2 SMNVEV (reference sequence). V shed 2 bases and J shed 2 bases, with 10 bases lying between them. The DNA for the CDR3 is TGTGCCAGCAGTTTAAGTGGGGGCCCTGGAAACACCATATATTTT. Residues: CASSLSGGPGNTIYF.